Sequencing of this T cell receptor beta chain was carried out in a study of Ad26.COV2.S vaccination and SARS-CoV-2 variants. Study findings and constraints: Breadth and depth estimates from TCRs may understate total T cell responses. Breadth of non-spike TCRs did not differ between vaccinees and placebo recipients.

Treatment meaning: 19 received Ad26.COV2.S at low or high dose, single or two shots; several received placebo; per-sample allocation not given. Samples analyzed were those drawn on day 63 after the first vaccine or placebo injection. This table comes from immunoSEQ multiplex PCR, and its TCRdb copy is limited to in-frame clones, with some not included. The sample carries hundreds of thousands of clones, roughly 90% recorded once. This clone was seen a few times. Its cognate antigen is unknown. The CDR3 consists of 13 residues. Germline-derived CDR1 and CDR2 are MNHEY and SVGEGT. Trimming pared 6 bases from V and 8 bases from J, leaving 16 bases between.

This receptor was identified in a person aged 18 to 65 who received the Ad26.COV2.S COVID-19 vaccine or a placebo. The chain links TRBV6-2 or TRBV6-3 to TRBJ1-2; unclear D gene. Sequences were derived from peripheral blood, sampled in a trial of Ad26.COV2.S vaccine versus placebo. The CDR3 protein is CASSQTRHTGYTF. The CDR3 region has the DNA TGTGCCAGCAGCCAGACCAGACACACGGGCTACACCTTC.